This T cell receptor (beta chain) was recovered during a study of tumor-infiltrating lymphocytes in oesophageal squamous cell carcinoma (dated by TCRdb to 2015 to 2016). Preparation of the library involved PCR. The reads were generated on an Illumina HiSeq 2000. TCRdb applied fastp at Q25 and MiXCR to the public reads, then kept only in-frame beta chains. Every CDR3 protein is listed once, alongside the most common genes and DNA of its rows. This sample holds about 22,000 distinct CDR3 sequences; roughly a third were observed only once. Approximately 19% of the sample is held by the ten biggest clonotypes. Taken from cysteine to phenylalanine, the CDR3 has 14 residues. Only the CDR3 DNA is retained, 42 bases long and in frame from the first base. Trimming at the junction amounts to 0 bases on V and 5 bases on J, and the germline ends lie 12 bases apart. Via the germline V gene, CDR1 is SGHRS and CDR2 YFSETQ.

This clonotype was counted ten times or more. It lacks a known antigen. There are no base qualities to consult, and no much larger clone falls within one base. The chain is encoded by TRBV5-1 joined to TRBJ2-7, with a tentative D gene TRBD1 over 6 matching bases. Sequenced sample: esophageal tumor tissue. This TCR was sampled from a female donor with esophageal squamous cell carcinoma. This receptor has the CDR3 CASSLDTGTDEQYF. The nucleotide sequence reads TGCGCCAGCAGCTTGGATACAGGGACCGACGAGCAGTACTTC.